This TCR beta chain is from a study of shared T cell receptors in the human thymus. The method was immunoSEQ multiplex PCR; TCRdb's version includes in-frame clones alone and lacks a portion of them. There are more than 550,000 clones in the sample; about 90% occur only once, and 0.0094% lies in the top ten. V was cut by 4 bases and J by 1 base, with 17 bases left in between. The germline CDR1 and CDR2 sequences are LGHNA and YNFKEQ. The CDR3 has 16 residues. A further study also used this sample, focusing on human thymus T cells. That paper notes: Thymus tissue was removed during corrective cardiac surgery. Thymic TCR repertoires of unrelated people reportedly overlapped highly.

The chain carries TRBV4-2 and TRBJ2-7; tentatively, D is TRBD1 (6 bases). This receptor was identified in a boy younger than two with a congenital heart defect. Sequenced: thymocytes. The CDR3 here is CASSPRTAKNSYEQYF. The DNA of the CDR3 is TGTGCCAGCAGCCCGAGGACAGCCAAAAATTCCTACGAGCAGTACTTC.